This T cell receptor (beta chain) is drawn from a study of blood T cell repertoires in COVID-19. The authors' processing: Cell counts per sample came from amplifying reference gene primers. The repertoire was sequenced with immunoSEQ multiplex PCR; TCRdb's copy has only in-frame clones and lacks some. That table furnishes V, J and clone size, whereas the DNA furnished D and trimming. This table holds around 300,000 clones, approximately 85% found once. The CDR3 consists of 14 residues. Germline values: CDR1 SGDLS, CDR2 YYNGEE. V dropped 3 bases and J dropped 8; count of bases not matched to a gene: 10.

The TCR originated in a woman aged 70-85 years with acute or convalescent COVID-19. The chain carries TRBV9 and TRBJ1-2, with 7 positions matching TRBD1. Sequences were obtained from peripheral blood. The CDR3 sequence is CASSGRTGAGGYTF. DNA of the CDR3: TGTGCCAGCAGCGGAAGAACAGGGGCCGGGGGCTACACCTTC.